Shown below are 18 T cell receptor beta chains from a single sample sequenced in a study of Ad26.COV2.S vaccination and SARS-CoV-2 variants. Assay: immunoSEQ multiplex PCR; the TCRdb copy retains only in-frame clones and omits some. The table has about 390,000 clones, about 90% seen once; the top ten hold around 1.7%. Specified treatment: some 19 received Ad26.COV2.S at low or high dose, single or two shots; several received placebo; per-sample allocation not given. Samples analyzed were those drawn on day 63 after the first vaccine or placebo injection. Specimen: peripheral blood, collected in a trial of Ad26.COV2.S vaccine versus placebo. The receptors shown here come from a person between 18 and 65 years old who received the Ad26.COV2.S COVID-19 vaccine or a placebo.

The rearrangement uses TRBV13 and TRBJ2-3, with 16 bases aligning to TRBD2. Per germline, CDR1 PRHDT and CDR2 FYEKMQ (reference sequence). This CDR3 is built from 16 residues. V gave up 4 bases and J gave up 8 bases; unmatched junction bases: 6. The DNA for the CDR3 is TGTGCCAGCAGCTCCCCGGGACTAGCGGGGGGGCTTACGCAGTATTTT. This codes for CASSSPGLAGGLTQYF.

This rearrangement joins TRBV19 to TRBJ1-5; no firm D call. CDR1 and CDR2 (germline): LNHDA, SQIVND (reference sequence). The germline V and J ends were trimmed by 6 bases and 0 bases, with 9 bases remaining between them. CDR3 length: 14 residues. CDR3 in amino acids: CASRFGYSNQPQHF. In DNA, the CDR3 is TGTGCCAGTAGATTCGGGTATAGCAATCAGCCCCAGCATTTT. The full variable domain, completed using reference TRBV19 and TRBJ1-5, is DGGITQSPKYLFRKEGQNVTLSCEQNLNHDAMYWYRQDPGQGLRLIYYSQIVNDFQKGDIAEGYSVSREKKESFPLTVTSAQKNPTAFYLCASRFGYSNQPQHFGDGTRLSIL.

CDR3 sequence: CASSQGLITGELFF. DNA for the CDR3: TGCGCCAGCAGCCAAGGTCTGATTACCGGGGAGCTGTTTTTT. This sequence joins TRBV4-3 and TRBJ2-2; D gene uncertain. This CDR3 is 14 amino acids long. Germline CDR1 is LGHNA and CDR2 is YSLEER. The V end lost 1 base, the J end lost 5 bases, and 8 bases lay between the germline ends.

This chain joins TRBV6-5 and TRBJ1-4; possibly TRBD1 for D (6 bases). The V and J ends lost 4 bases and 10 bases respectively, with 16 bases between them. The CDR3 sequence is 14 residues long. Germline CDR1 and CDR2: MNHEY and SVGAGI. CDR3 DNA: TGTGCCAGCAGTTTTCGGCCGGGACAAATAAAACTGTTTTTT. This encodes CASSFRPGQIKLFF.

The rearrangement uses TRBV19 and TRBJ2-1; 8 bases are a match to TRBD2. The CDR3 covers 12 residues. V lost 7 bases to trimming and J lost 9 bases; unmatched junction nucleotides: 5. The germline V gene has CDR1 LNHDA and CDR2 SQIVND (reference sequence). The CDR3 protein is CASKFGGGEQFF. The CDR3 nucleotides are TGTGCCAGTAAATTCGGGGGGGGTGAGCAGTTCTTC.

The CDR3 sequence: CASSPRATNYEQYF. The CDR3 nucleotides read TGTGCCAGCAGCCCGCGGGCGACCAATTACGAGCAGTACTTC. The J gene is TRBJ2-7, the V gene TRBV9; D may be TRBD2 (5 bases). Germline loops: CDR1 SGDLS, CDR2 YYNGEE. Trimming stripped 4 bases from V and 4 bases from J, with 15 bases between. The CDR3 is 14 residues long.

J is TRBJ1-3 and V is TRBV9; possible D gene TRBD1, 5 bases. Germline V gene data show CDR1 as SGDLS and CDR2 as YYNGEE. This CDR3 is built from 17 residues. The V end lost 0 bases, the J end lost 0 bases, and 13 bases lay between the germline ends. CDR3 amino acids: CASSVGPGAPSGNTIYF. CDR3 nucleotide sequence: TGTGCCAGCAGCGTAGGACCTGGGGCACCCTCTGGAAACACCATATATTTT.

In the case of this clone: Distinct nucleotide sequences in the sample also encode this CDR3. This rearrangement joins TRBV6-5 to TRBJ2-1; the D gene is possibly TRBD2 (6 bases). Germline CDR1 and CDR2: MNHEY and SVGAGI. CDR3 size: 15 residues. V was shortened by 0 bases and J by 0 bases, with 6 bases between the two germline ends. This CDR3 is CASSYSGGSYNEQFF. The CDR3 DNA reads TGTGCCAGCAGTTACTCGGGGGGCTCCTACAATGAGCAGTTCTTC.

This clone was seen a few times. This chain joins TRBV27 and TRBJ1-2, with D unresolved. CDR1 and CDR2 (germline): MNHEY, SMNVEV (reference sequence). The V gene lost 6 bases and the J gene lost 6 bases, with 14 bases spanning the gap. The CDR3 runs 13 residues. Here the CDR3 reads CASSLAGWDGYTF. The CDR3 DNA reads TGTGCCAGCAGCCTGGCCGGTTGGGATGGCTACACCTTC.

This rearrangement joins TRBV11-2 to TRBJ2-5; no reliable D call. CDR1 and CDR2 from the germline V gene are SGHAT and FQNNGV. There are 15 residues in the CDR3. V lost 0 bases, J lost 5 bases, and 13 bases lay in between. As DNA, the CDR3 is TGTGCCAGCAGCTTAGAACACATGCCTTTGGAGACCCAGTACTTC. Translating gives CASSLEHMPLETQYF.

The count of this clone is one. The CDR3 region is CSASIRGMYNEQFF. In DNA, the CDR3 is TGCAGTGCTAGTATTAGGGGGATGTACAATGAGCAGTTCTTC. V usage is TRBV20-1 and J usage is TRBJ2-1, with D maybe TRBD1 (6 bases). Germline V gene data show CDR1 as DFQATT and CDR2 as SNEGSKA (reference sequence). This CDR3 is 14 amino acids long. Trimming left V 3 bases short and J 4 bases short, with 13 bases between.

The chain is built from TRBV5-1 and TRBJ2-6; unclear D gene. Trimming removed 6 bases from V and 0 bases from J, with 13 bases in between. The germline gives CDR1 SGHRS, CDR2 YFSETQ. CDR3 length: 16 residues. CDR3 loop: CASKPEAPSGANVLTF. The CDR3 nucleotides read TGCGCCAGCAAACCCGAAGCACCCTCTGGGGCCAACGTCCTGACTTTC.

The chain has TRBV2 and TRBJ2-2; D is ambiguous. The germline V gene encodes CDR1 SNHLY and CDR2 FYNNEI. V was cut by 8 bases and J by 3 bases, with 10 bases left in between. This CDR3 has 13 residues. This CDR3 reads CASARSHTGELFF. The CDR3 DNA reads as TGTGCCAGCGCTCGGTCTCACACCGGGGAGCTGTTTTTT.

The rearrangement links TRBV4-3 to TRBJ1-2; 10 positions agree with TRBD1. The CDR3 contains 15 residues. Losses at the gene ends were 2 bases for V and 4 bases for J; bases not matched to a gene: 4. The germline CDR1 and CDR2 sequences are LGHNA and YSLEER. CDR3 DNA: TGCGCCAGCAGCCAACAGACAGGGGGCTTCTATGGCTACACCTTC. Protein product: CASSQQTGGFYGYTF.

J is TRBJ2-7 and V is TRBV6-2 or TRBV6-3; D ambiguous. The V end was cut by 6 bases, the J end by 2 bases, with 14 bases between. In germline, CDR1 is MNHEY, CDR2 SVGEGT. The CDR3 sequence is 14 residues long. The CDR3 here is CASSPRDRPYEQYF. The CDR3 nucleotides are TGTGCCAGCAGCCCCCGAGACCGTCCCTACGAGCAGTACTTC.

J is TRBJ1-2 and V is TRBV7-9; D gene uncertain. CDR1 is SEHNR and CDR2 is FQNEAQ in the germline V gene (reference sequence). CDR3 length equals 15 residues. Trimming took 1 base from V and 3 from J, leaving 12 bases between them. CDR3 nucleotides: TGTGCCAGCAGCTTAGGGGTTGGCAGCGACTATGGCTACACCTTC. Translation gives CASSLGVGSDYGYTF.

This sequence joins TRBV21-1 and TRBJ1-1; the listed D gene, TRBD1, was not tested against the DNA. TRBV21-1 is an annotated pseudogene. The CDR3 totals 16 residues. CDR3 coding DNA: TGTGCCAGCAGCGCACGTGCGACAGGGTATCACACTGAAGCTTTCTTT. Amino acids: CASSARATGYHTEAFF.

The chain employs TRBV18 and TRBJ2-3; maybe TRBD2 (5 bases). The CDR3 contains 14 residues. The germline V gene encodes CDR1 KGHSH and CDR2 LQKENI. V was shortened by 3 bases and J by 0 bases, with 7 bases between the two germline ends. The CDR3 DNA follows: TGTGCCAGCTCACCCGACTACAGCACAGATACGCAGTATTTT. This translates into CASSPDYSTDTQYF.